The clone carrying this TCR beta chain was seen once. TCRdb keeps only in-frame clones here, not all; method: immunoSEQ multiplex PCR. The sample lists more than 45,000 clones, around 83% occurring once. The cohort excluded patients with autoimmune disease history or systemic immunosuppression. This entry comes from a study of OX40 agonist ivuxolimab in advanced cancers. Overall study context: The group had a mean age of 60 years, ranged from about 20 to 85, and was just under 85% male. Participants could have had prior anti-PD-1, anti-PD-L1 or anti-CTLA-4 therapy, and around 43% had some.

V gave up 3 bases and J gave up 3 bases, with 6 bases separating them. The CDR3 consists of 13 residues. Germline CDR1 SGHNT, CDR2 YYREEE (reference sequence). The chain employs TRBV5-4 and TRBJ2-2; perhaps TRBD1 as D (5 bases). The TCR comes from an adult with an advanced solid tumor such as melanoma, head and neck, liver or kidney cancer. The sequenced sample was CD4+ or CD8+ T cells sorted from blood, obtained in a trial of the OX40 agonist ivuxolimab. The CDR3 is CASSSGYTGELFF. DNA for the CDR3: TGTGCCAGCAGCTCAGGGTACACCGGGGAGCTGTTTTTT.